The sequence of this TCR beta chain was determined in a study of T cells expressing NK-cell markers. About the study: Sequencing covered eight donors, seven HCMV-seropositive and one seronegative.

Template switching by 5'RACE with UMIs generated the TCR beta cDNA. TCRdb re-called the 5' RACE reads and gives one entry per CDR3 protein, without DNA. The sample includes about 460,000 distinct CDR3 sequences. The CDR3 spans 16 residues. Germline V gene data show CDR1 as SGHDN and CDR2 as FVKESK. This clonotype was sampled from a woman between 50 and 59 years old in good health. The sample consisted of blood T cells: a sorted CD56 or NKG2C T cell subset, CD4+ or CD8+ T cells, or bulk PBMC T cells (not recorded which). This rearrangement joins TRBV14 to TRBJ2-1; TCRdb returns TRBD1, unconfirmable since there is no DNA. The CDR3 reads CASSPWRGTGLDEQFF. Complete variable domain (other parts from reference TRBV14 and TRBJ2-1): EAGVTQFPSHSVIEKGQTVTLRCDPISGHDNLYWYRRVMGKEIKFLLHFVKESKQDESGMPNNRFLAERTGGTYSTLKVQPAELEDSGVYFCASSPWRGTGLDEQFFGPGTRLTVL.